The 29 T cell receptor beta chains below all came from one sample that was sequenced in a study of T cell changes during pregnancy in multiple sclerosis. Method: immunoSEQ multiplex PCR; TCRdb's copy keeps in-frame clones and lacks some. The data show roughly 93,000 clones, 92% seen once. The sample in question was peripheral blood, obtained after pregnancy. The receptors come from a female donor in good health, enrolled as a control in a pregnancy study.

The chain carries TRBV7-9 and TRBJ2-7; TRBD2 is a possible D gene (6 bases). Trimming removed 4 bases at V and 5 bases at J, with 9 bases between. Germline V gene lookup returns CDR1 SEHNR and CDR2 FQNEAQ (reference sequence). This CDR3 is built from 12 residues. Here the CDR3 DNA reads TGTGCCAGCAGCTCAAGGGAGGACGAGCAGTACTTC. This encodes CASSSREDEQYF. The full variable domain, its missing parts supplied by reference TRBV7-9 and TRBJ2-7, is DTGVSQNPRHKITKRGQNVTFRCDPISEHNRLYWYRQTLGQGPEFLTYFQNEAQLEKSRLLSDRFSAERPKGSFSTLEIQRTEQGDSAMYLCASSSREDEQYFGPGTRLTVT.

The chain uses TRBV5-4 and TRBJ1-6; D unresolved. Germline CDR1 and CDR2: SGHNT and YYREEE (reference sequence). The CDR3 contains 14 residues. V dropped 1 base and J dropped 5 bases, with 7 bases sitting between them. The DNA of the CDR3 is TGTGCCAGCAGCTTGCGCCAGGATAATTCACCCCTCCACTTT. Amino acid sequence: CASSLRQDNSPLHF.

The chain links TRBV6-5 to TRBJ1-3; TRBD1 matches 10 bases. The CDR3 sequence is 15 residues long. V lost 4 bases, J lost 5 bases, and 5 bases stayed unmatched. Germline loops: CDR1 MNHEY, CDR2 SVGAGI. The CDR3: CASSSRTGGRNTIYF. Here the CDR3 DNA reads TGTGCCAGCAGTTCCCGGACAGGGGGTAGAAACACCATATATTTT.

The chain employs TRBV6-1 and TRBJ2-7, with TRBD1 identical over 10 bases. J lost 0 bases, V lost 11 bases, and 1 base had no gene match. This CDR3 has 12 residues. CDR1 and CDR2 from the germline V gene are MNHNS and SASEGT. The CDR3 protein is CAGTGDSYEQYF. CDR3 sequence (DNA): TGTGCCGGGACAGGGGACTCCTACGAGCAGTACTTC.

The chain has TRBV30 and TRBJ2-1; 11 bases align to TRBD1. The CDR3 consists of 15 residues. V dropped 0 bases and J dropped 7; count of bases not matched to a gene: 5. Germline V gene sequence: CDR1 GTSNPN, CDR2 SVGIG (reference sequence). In DNA, the CDR3 is TGTGCCTGGAGTGTCGGACAGGGGGCTTGGAATGAGCAGTTCTTC. Translation gives CAWSVGQGAWNEQFF. The full variable domain, with the rest looked up from reference TRBV30 and TRBJ2-1, is SQTIHQWPATLVQPVGSPLSLECTVEGTSNPNLYWYRQAAGRGLQLLFYSVGIGQISSEVPQNLSASRPQDRQFILSSKKLLLSDSGFYLCAWSVGQGAWNEQFFGPGTRLTVL.

The chain combines TRBV12-5 with TRBJ2-1; TRBD2 matches at 8 bases. The junction had 5 bases not matched to a gene; V was cut back by 1 base and J by 3 bases. Germline CDR1 reads LGHNT; CDR2 reads FRNRAP. This CDR3 has 16 residues. CDR3 loop: CASGLGPSGGYNEQFF. CDR3 in DNA: TGTGCTAGTGGTTTGGGCCCCAGCGGGGGCTACAATGAGCAGTTCTTC.

This chain uses TRBV5-1 with TRBJ2-2; weak D call: TRBD1 (6 bases). The CDR3 totals 18 residues. The ends were cut back, 0 bases at V and 2 bases at J, with 17 bases in the middle. CDR1 and CDR2 (germline): SGHRS, YFSETQ. The CDR3 DNA is TGCGCCAGCAGCTTGGTTCAGGGGACAACCCCCAACACCGGGGAGCTGTTTTTT. Translation gives CASSLVQGTTPNTGELFF.

CDR3 sequence: CASSQGGRELFF. CDR3 in DNA: TGTGCCAGCAGCCAGGGGGGCAGGGAGCTGTTTTTT. The chain couples TRBV11-3 to TRBJ2-2; D is possibly TRBD1 (7 bases). There are 12 residues in the CDR3. Trimming stripped 5 bases from V and 9 bases from J, with 10 bases between. Looked up from germline, CDR1 is SGHNT and CDR2 is YENEEA.

The V gene is TRBV18, the J gene TRBJ2-3; the match to TRBD1 covers 7 bases. The CDR3 has 15 amino acids. From germline, CDR1 is KGHSH and CDR2 LQKENI. Losses at the gene ends were 3 bases for V and 2 bases for J; bases not matched to a gene: 5. CDR3 loop: CASSPRGQFTDTQYF. DNA for the CDR3: TGTGCCAGCTCACCTCGGGGACAGTTCACAGATACGCAGTATTTT.

The rearrangement uses TRBV19 and TRBJ1-1; D unresolved. Germline V lookup: CDR1 LNHDA, CDR2 SQIVND (reference sequence). The V end was cut by 1 base, the J end by 1 base, with 4 bases between. The CDR3 is 13 residues long. This chain's CDR3 is CASSIGGNTEAFF. In DNA form, the CDR3 reads TGTGCCAGTAGTATAGGCGGGAACACTGAAGCTTTCTTT.

The chain uses TRBV6-5 and TRBJ1-2, with TRBD1 as a possible D gene (6 bases). CDR3 length equals 16 residues. Trimming took off 0 bases at V and 5 bases at J, with 16 bases between the two ends. CDR1 and CDR2 (germline): MNHEY, SVGAGI. CDR3 DNA: TGTGCCAGCAGTTACTCGTATGACACCAGGGGATATGGCTACACCTTC. This encodes CASSYSYDTRGYGYTF.

V usage is TRBV27 and J usage is TRBJ2-1; TRBD2 agrees at 12 bases. V lost 6 bases and J lost 7; bases outside the gene matches: 7. CDR1 MNHEY and CDR2 SMNVEV come from the germline V gene (reference sequence). CDR3 length: 15 residues. CDR3 region: CASSATSGGFNEQFF. The CDR3 DNA follows: TGTGCCAGCAGCGCCACTAGCGGGGGGTTTAATGAGCAGTTCTTC.

This chain connects TRBV12-2 to TRBJ2-2; the D call TRBD2 from the table was never checked on the DNA. TRBV12-2 is given as a pseudogene. This CDR3 spans 16 amino acids. This CDR3 reads CASRLGIAGVPGELFF. The CDR3 bases are TGTGCAAGTCGCTTAGGGATAGCGGGAGTCCCCGGGGAGCTGTTTTTT.

This chain connects TRBV23-1 to TRBJ2-7; TRBD2 agrees at 8 bases. TRBV23-1 is flagged as an ORF with uncertain function. Trimming at V came to 6 bases and at J to 5 bases, leaving 9 bases not matched to a gene. The CDR3 is 14 residues long. The CDR3 region is CASRWRGVSDEQYF. CDR3 sequence (DNA): TGCGCCAGCAGGTGGCGGGGGGTCTCTGACGAGCAGTACTTC.

The CDR3 nucleotides are TGTGCCAGCAGCCTCGAGCGCACTGAAGCTTTCTTT. Translation: CASSLERTEAFF. The V call is TRBV9, the J call TRBJ1-1, with D hard to call. This CDR3 is built from 12 residues. CDR1 is SGDLS, CDR2 YYNGEE, per germline. The V end lost 4 bases, the J end lost 4 bases, and 8 bases lay between the germline ends.

The chain couples TRBV6-5 to TRBJ1-2; D is possibly TRBD1 (6 bases). The germline V gene has CDR1 MNHEY and CDR2 SVGAGI. Trimming took off 6 bases at V and 8 bases at J, with 16 bases between the two ends. This CDR3 is 13 amino acids long. As DNA, the CDR3 is TGTGCCAGCAGCACAGGGACCCTCTGGGGCTACACCTTC. Translated, it gives CASSTGTLWGYTF.

This chain uses TRBV4-1 with TRBJ2-7; D not certain. The germline V gene encodes CDR1 MGHRA and CDR2 YSYEKL. V was shortened by 1 base and J by 1 base, with 11 bases between the two germline ends. The CDR3 length is 15 residues. The CDR3 bases are TGCGCCAGCAGCCAAGGCGTGGGCAGTTCCTACGAGCAGTACTTC. As protein: CASSQGVGSSYEQYF.

CDR3 bases: TGTGCCAGCAGCTCCGACAGGTCGGCCTACGAGCAGTACTTC. It yields the protein CASSSDRSAYEQYF. J is TRBJ2-7 and V is TRBV7-9; TRBD1 might be the D (6 bases). V lost 4 bases to trimming and J lost 2 bases, with 12 bases between them. The CDR3 has 14 residues. Germline CDR1 and CDR2: SEHNR and FQNEAQ (reference sequence).

V and J are TRBV5-1 and TRBJ2-5; tentative D call: TRBD1 (6 bases). The CDR3 is 15 amino acids. Trimming removed 1 base at V and 0 bases at J, with 10 bases between. Germline V gene data show CDR1 as SGHRS and CDR2 as YFSETQ. This CDR3 is CASSLMGAHQETQYF. CDR3 nucleotides: TGCGCCAGCAGCTTGATGGGGGCCCACCAAGAGACCCAGTACTTC.

The chain links TRBV9 to TRBJ1-3, with TRBD1 matching over 7 bases. The trim removed 4 bases at V and 2 bases at J, leaving 6 bases unmatched. The CDR3 sequence is 15 residues long. CDR1 SGDLS and CDR2 YYNGEE come from the germline V gene. Here the CDR3 DNA reads TGTGCCAGCAGCTATTCGGGACAGACTGGAAACACCATATATTTT. This sequence encodes CASSYSGQTGNTIYF.

The rearrangement uses TRBV13 and TRBJ2-3; 13 bases are a match to TRBD2. This CDR3 is 16 amino acids long. The J segment lost 3 bases and the V segment lost 3 bases, leaving 3 bases of the junction unmatched. CDR1 PRHDT and CDR2 FYEKMQ come from the germline V gene (reference sequence). The chain's CDR3 is CASSFQGLAGTDTQYF. The DNA of the CDR3 is TGTGCCAGCAGCTTCCAGGGACTAGCGGGGACAGATACGCAGTATTTT.

The genes are TRBV7-6 and TRBJ1-1; tentative D call: TRBD1 (5 bases). CDR3 size: 18 residues. CDR1 and CDR2 (germline): SGHVS, FNYEAQ. V shed 2 bases and J shed 4 bases, with 23 bases lying between them. Here the CDR3 reads CASSLPQGLSVKTTEAFF. For the CDR3, the DNA is TGTGCCAGCAGCTTACCGCAGGGTTTGAGTGTCAAAACCACTGAAGCTTTCTTT. The complete variable domain, with remaining parts taken from reference TRBV7-6 and TRBJ1-1, reads GAGVSQSPRYKVTKRGQDVALRCDPISGHVSLYWYRQALGQGPEFLTYFNYEAQQDKSGLPNDRFSAERPEGSISTLTIQRTEQRDSAMYRCASSLPQGLSVKTTEAFFGQGTRLTVV.

The V call is TRBV6-5, the J call TRBJ1-4; 8 nucleotides align to TRBD1. Trimming cost V 0 bases and J 3 bases; bases outside gene matches: 0. Germline assignment: CDR1 MNHEY and CDR2 SVGAGI. CDR3 length: 15 amino acids. The CDR3 sequence: CASSYSTGANEKLFF. CDR3 in DNA: TGTGCCAGCAGTTACTCGACAGGGGCTAATGAAAAACTGTTTTTT.

V is TRBV5-6 and J is TRBJ2-1; 10 bases are a match to TRBD2. The germline CDR1 and CDR2 sequences are SGHDT and YYEEEE. V dropped 2 bases and J dropped 3; count of bases not matched to a gene: 5. The CDR3 has 16 amino acids. The CDR3: CASSFLLAGVYNEQFF. The CDR3 DNA sequence: TGTGCCAGCAGCTTCCTCCTAGCGGGGGTCTACAATGAGCAGTTCTTC. Using reference TRBV5-6 and TRBJ2-1 for the parts outside the CDR3, the full variable domain is DAGVTQSPTHLIKTRGQQVTLRCSPKSGHDTVSWYQQALGQGPQFIFQYYEEEERQRGNFPDRFSGHQFPNYSSELNVNALLLGDSALYLCASSFLLAGVYNEQFFGPGTRLTVL.

This clone was observed a single time. The chain carries TRBV9 and TRBJ2-5; no clear D gene. V lost 0 bases to trimming and J lost 5 bases, with 23 bases between them. The CDR3 has 18 amino acids. Per the germline V gene, CDR1 is SGDLS and CDR2 is YYNGEE. CDR3 amino acids: CASSVELAPALPRETQYF. The CDR3 DNA reads as TGTGCCAGCAGCGTAGAATTAGCCCCTGCCCTCCCAAGGGAGACCCAGTACTTC.

CDR3 in amino acids: CASSGGTTNTGELFF. CDR3 DNA sequence: TGTGCCAGCAGCGGGGGAACAACGAACACCGGGGAGCTGTTTTTT. This chain links TRBV6-1 with TRBJ2-2, with TRBD2 as a possible D gene (6 bases). With 6 bases removed from V and 0 bases from J, the gap between germline ends came to 11 bases. The CDR3 has 15 residues. The germline CDR1 and CDR2 sequences are MNHNS and SASEGT.

The gene calls are TRBV15 and TRBJ2-2; 13 positions agree with TRBD2. The germline V gene has CDR1 LNHNV and CDR2 YYDKDF (reference sequence). This CDR3 comprises 20 residues. Losses at the gene ends were 2 bases for V and 0 bases for J; bases not matched to a gene: 9. Here the CDR3 DNA reads TGTGCCACCAGCAGACGATTTCCGACTAGCGGGAGGCCGAACACCGGGGAGCTGTTTTTT. Translation: CATSRRFPTSGRPNTGELFF.

The chain has TRBV5-4 and TRBJ2-3; 8 bases line up with TRBD1. CDR1 SGHNT and CDR2 YYREEE come from the germline V gene (reference sequence). Losses at the gene ends were 4 bases for V and 1 base for J; bases not matched to a gene: 8. The CDR3 has 16 residues. CDR3 DNA sequence: TGTGCCAGCAGCCCACCCTCGGGACAGGGCACAGATACGCAGTATTTT. Translating gives CASSPPSGQGTDTQYF.

This chain joins TRBV5-6 and TRBJ2-5, with D possibly being TRBD2 (6 bases). Trimming took off 0 bases at V and 4 bases at J, with 13 bases between the two ends. The CDR3 is 15 residues long. Germline CDR1 reads SGHDT; CDR2 reads YYEEEE. In DNA, the CDR3 is TGTGCCAGCAGCTTGGTTGGGCGGGGAGGAGAGACCCAGTACTTC. Protein: CASSLVGRGGETQYF. The full variable domain, its missing parts supplied by reference TRBV5-6 and TRBJ2-5, is DAGVTQSPTHLIKTRGQQVTLRCSPKSGHDTVSWYQQALGQGPQFIFQYYEEEERQRGNFPDRFSGHQFPNYSSELNVNALLLGDSALYLCASSLVGRGGETQYFGPGTRLLVL.